Sequencing of this T cell receptor (beta chain) was carried out in a study of glioma-infiltrating T cells after dendritic cell vaccination. Looking at the study overall: Dendritic cell vaccination trial patients had either newly diagnosed or recurrent glioblastoma.

Time point specified: after dendritic cell vaccination, including at tumor progression/relapse. Patients had residual fresh-frozen tumor tissue and more than two years of survival data. Germline assignment: CDR1 MNHEY and CDR2 SVGAGI. The CDR3 sequence is 15 residues long. The trim removed 2 bases at V and 8 bases at J, leaving 7 bases unmatched. Points from the study as a whole: Higher TCR clonality did not directly relate to longer survival.

Notes on this clone: The antigen is unknown.

TCRB CDR3 was amplified from 2 ug genomic DNA or less. TCRdb keeps only in-frame clones here, not all; method: immunoSEQ multiplex PCR. The table has approximately 91,000 clones, 70% to 90% seen once. The chain is built from TRBV6-5 and TRBJ1-4, with TRBD1 matching over 8 bases. The specimen was blood, collected after dendritic cell vaccination. This sequence was found in a human donor with glioblastoma. CDR3 in amino acids: CASSYTDRAGEKLFF. Written as DNA, the CDR3 is TGTGCCAGCAGTTACACGGACAGGGCGGGCGAAAAACTGTTTTTT.